This TCR beta chain is drawn from a study of radiotherapy plus CTLA-4 blockade in lung cancer. Study-wide context: The study recorded objective responses in roughly 18% of patients and disease control in roughly 34%.

Study-wide points: Reportedly, early blood T cell clone dynamics best predicted response, with interferon-beta. Subsequent to radiotherapy plus ipilimumab, tumor-derived TCR clones underwent expansion in blood.

Repertoires were generated with immunoSEQ multiplex PCR, while TCRdb's copy carries only in-frame clones and drops some. This repertoire shows tens of thousands of clones, roughly 83% found once; its top ten account for about a sixth. Treatment of patients with chemo-refractory metastatic non-small-cell lung cancer consisted of focal radiation plus CTLA-4 blockade with ipilimumab. Turning to this clone: The antigen remains unidentified.

The source was peripheral blood, collected from a patient treated with radiotherapy plus ipilimumab. This TCR came from a human donor with non-small cell lung cancer that progressed on radiotherapy plus ipilimumab.

The CDR3: CASSHGLASSYNEQFF. CDR3 bases: TGTGCCAGCAGCCACGGACTAGCGAGCTCCTACAATGAGCAGTTCTTC. The V call is TRBV7-3, the J call TRBJ2-1, with TRBD2 identical over 9 bases. The CDR3 covers 16 residues. CDR1 is SGHTA, CDR2 FQGTGA, per germline. V trimming: 5 bases; J trimming: 0 bases; junction bases outside the gene matches: 5.